These 28 T cell receptor beta chains were all obtained from the same sample, sequenced in a study of blood T cell repertoires in COVID-19. The assay was immunoSEQ multiplex PCR, and TCRdb's table has in-frame clones only and misses some. The table includes approximately 200,000 clones, approximately 90% detected once. Sequenced material: peripheral blood. These receptor sequences come from a woman in her twenties or thirties with active or convalescent COVID-19.

This chain connects TRBV27 to TRBJ2-1; TRBD2 aligns across 9 bases. V lost 5 bases, J lost 9 bases, and 11 bases stayed unmatched. CDR3 length equals 15 residues. CDR1 is MNHEY and CDR2 is SMNVEV in the germline V gene (reference sequence). The CDR3 DNA is TGTGCCAGCAGTGAAATTAGCGGGGGACGGGGTGAGCAGTTCTTC. This sequence encodes CASSEISGGRGEQFF.

The chain joins TRBV7-8 to TRBJ1-2; D is uncertain. Trimming took off 5 bases at V and 8 bases at J, with 18 bases between the two ends. Germline V lookup: CDR1 SGHVS, CDR2 FQNEAQ. CDR3 length equals 14 residues. DNA for the CDR3: TGTGCCAGCAGCCCACCCGGGAGGTCGAGGGGCTACACCTTC. Amino acids: CASSPPGRSRGYTF.

This sequence joins TRBV4-2 and TRBJ1-2, with D uncertain. The CDR3 extends over 15 amino acids. CDR1 is LGHNA, CDR2 YNFKEQ, per germline. Trimming removed 0 bases from V and 4 bases from J, with 12 bases in between. Here the CDR3 reads CASSQDTNGGYGYTF. The DNA of the CDR3 is TGTGCCAGCAGCCAAGATACCAACGGTGGCTATGGCTACACCTTC.

This chain links TRBV7-2 with TRBJ1-4; 7 bases map to TRBD1. The CDR3 is made up of 13 amino acids. Trimming at V came to 5 bases and at J to 8 bases, leaving 5 bases not matched to a gene. Germline CDR1 and CDR2: SGHTA and FQGNSA. CDR3 protein: CASSRGLREKLFF. The CDR3 DNA is TGTGCCAGCAGCAGGGGGCTTCGGGAAAAACTGTTTTTT.

This chain joins TRBV2 and TRBJ2-2, with unresolved D. V lost 2 bases, J lost 10 bases, and 8 bases lay in between. Germline-derived CDR1 and CDR2 are SNHLY and FYNNEI. The CDR3 has 12 amino acids. The CDR3, as DNA: TGTGCCAGCAGTGAATCCAGTGAGGAGCTGTTTTTT. Its translation: CASSESSEELFF.

V usage is TRBV29-1 and J usage is TRBJ1-3; 7 bases are shared with TRBD1. There are 15 residues in the CDR3. Germline assignment: CDR1 SQVTM and CDR2 ANQGSEA. The V segment lost 0 bases and the J segment 0 bases; nucleotides outside the gene matches: 2. CDR3 DNA sequence: TGCAGCGTTGAAGACGGGACAGACTCTGGAAACACCATATATTTT. Translated, it gives CSVEDGTDSGNTIYF.

CDR3 in amino acids: CASSIDQGIDQPQHF. In nucleotides, the CDR3 is TGTGCCAGTAGTATAGATCAGGGCATCGATCAGCCCCAGCATTTT. The chain carries TRBV19 and TRBJ1-5; TRBD1 might be the D (5 bases). Trimming shortened V by 0 bases and J by 5 bases, and 11 bases separated the two germline ends. CDR1 is LNHDA and CDR2 is SQIVND in the germline V gene (reference sequence). This CDR3 region has 15 residues.

The chain uses TRBV11-2 and TRBJ2-1; D unclear. Germline CDR1 SGHAT, CDR2 FQNNGV. The CDR3 is 14 residues long. Trimming pared 2 bases from V and 4 bases from J, leaving 9 bases between. The CDR3 DNA is TGTGCCAGCAGCTTAACCAGAACATACAATGAGCAGTTCTTC. This encodes CASSLTRTYNEQFF.

The rearrangement links TRBV9 to TRBJ2-3, with D possibly matching TRBD2 (6 bases). Germline assignment: CDR1 SGDLS and CDR2 YYNGEE. The CDR3 runs to 18 residues. V lost 1 base, J lost 2 bases, and 20 bases lay in between. CDR3 residues: CASSVKGTRGLFTDTQYF. In nucleotides, the CDR3 is TGTGCCAGCAGCGTAAAGGGAACGCGGGGACTTTTCACAGATACGCAGTATTTT. Based on the CDR3 plus reference TRBV9 and TRBJ2-3, the full variable domain is DSGVTQTPKHLITATGQRVTLRCSPRSGDLSVYWYQQSLDQGLQFLIQYYNGEERAKGNILERFSAQQFPDLHSELNLSSLELGDSALYFCASSVKGTRGLFTDTQYFGPGTRLTVL.

The chain uses TRBV2 and TRBJ1-1; the D is unclear. The V end lost 4 bases, the J end lost 3 bases, and 9 bases lay between the germline ends. This CDR3 has 13 amino acids. Germline-derived CDR1 and CDR2 are SNHLY and FYNNEI. CDR3 nucleotide sequence: TGTGCCAGCAGTGGTACTGCATACACTGAAGCTTTCTTT. Encoded protein: CASSGTAYTEAFF.

The chain combines TRBV4-2 with TRBJ1-6; D gene unclear. V was trimmed by 0 bases and J by 7 bases, leaving 7 bases between them. The CDR3 is 14 residues long. From germline, CDR1 is LGHNA and CDR2 YNFKEQ. CDR3 sequence (DNA): TGTGCCAGCAGCCAAGATACAGCAAATTCACCCCTCCACTTT. This codes for CASSQDTANSPLHF.

V is TRBV11-3 and J is TRBJ2-7; D remains unclear. Germline CDR1 SGHNT, CDR2 YENEEA. The CDR3 is made up of 14 amino acids. V was clipped by 8 bases and J by 6 bases, with 20 bases between them. For the CDR3, the DNA is TGTGCCAGCGGATCTCCATTAATGGGCTCCGAGCAGTACTTC. As protein: CASGSPLMGSEQYF.

Comment on this clone: Distinct nucleotide sequences in the sample also encode this CDR3. The chain uses TRBV2 and TRBJ1-1; D gene ambiguous. The germline gives CDR1 SNHLY, CDR2 FYNNEI. The CDR3 has 14 amino acids. V lost 2 bases, J lost 1 base, and 8 bases lay in between. The CDR3 protein is CASSERGPNTEAFF. The CDR3, as DNA: TGTGCCAGCAGTGAAAGAGGTCCGAACACTGAAGCTTTCTTT.

The chain uses TRBV7-2 and TRBJ2-2; 7 positions agree with TRBD2. Germline V gene lookup returns CDR1 SGHTA and CDR2 FQGNSA. The CDR3 is 16 amino acids. V was clipped by 5 bases and J by 4 bases; unmatched bases: 10. CDR3 DNA sequence: TGTGCCAGCAGCCGTCGGGGGAGGGAACTCACCGGGGAGCTGTTTTTT. Its protein product is CASSRRGRELTGELFF.

V is TRBV7-9 and J is TRBJ2-7, with 9 positions matching TRBD2. The junction had 10 bases not matched to a gene; V was cut back by 5 bases and J by 2 bases. The CDR3 has 16 amino acids. The germline CDR1 and CDR2 sequences are SEHNR and FQNEAQ (reference sequence). The CDR3 region has the DNA TGTGCCAGCAGCCACCCCAGGGCGGGGGGGGCCTACGAGCAGTACTTC. Residues: CASSHPRAGGAYEQYF.

J is TRBJ1-6 and V is TRBV27, with 7 bases matching TRBD1. Germline-derived CDR1 and CDR2 are MNHEY and SMNVEV (reference sequence). Losses at the gene ends were 6 bases for V and 8 bases for J; bases not matched to a gene: 10. CDR3 length: 15 amino acids. The CDR3 bases are TGTGCCAGCAGCTATAACAGGGGAGGTGATTCACCCCTCCACTTT. Its protein product is CASSYNRGGDSPLHF.

The rearrangement links TRBV21-1 to TRBJ2-3; the tabulated D call, TRBD2, remains unverified against the DNA. TRBV21-1 represents a pseudogene. The CDR3 runs 16 residues. The CDR3 DNA reads TGTGCCAGCAGACTACTAGCGAGAACTAGCACAGATACGCAGTATTTT. The encoded protein is CASRLLARTSTDTQYF.

The rearrangement joins TRBV9 to TRBJ2-3, with D tentatively TRBD2 (5 bases). The CDR3 runs 17 residues. From germline, CDR1 is SGDLS and CDR2 YYNGEE. Trimming removed 2 bases at V and 4 bases at J, with 20 bases between. The CDR3 DNA reads TGTGCCAGCAGCGTCCTCCCTAGCTCTGCCCCCCCAGATACGCAGTATTTT. This translates into CASSVLPSSAPPDTQYF.

This sequence joins TRBV14 and TRBJ2-7, with D perhaps TRBD1 (6 bases). The CDR3 totals 16 residues. The germline gives CDR1 SGHDN, CDR2 FVKESK. The V and J ends lost 6 bases and 0 bases respectively, with 18 bases between them. The DNA for the CDR3 is TGTGCCAGCAGTCGAACAGGGCTAGGGGTCTCCTACGAGCAGTACTTC. Its protein is CASSRTGLGVSYEQYF.

The count of this clone is one. The CDR3 sequence is CASSDDRGTHYGYTF. The CDR3 DNA sequence: TGTGCCAGCAGCGACGACAGGGGAACCCACTATGGCTACACCTTC. The chain joins TRBV5-4 to TRBJ1-2; TRBD1 aligns across 8 bases. This CDR3 contains 15 residues. The ends lost 4 bases at V and 3 bases at J; junction bases unmatched: 8. The germline V gene encodes CDR1 SGHNT and CDR2 YYREEE (reference sequence).

V is TRBV5-4 and J is TRBJ2-2; 13 nucleotides match TRBD2. V dropped 4 bases and J dropped 5; count of bases not matched to a gene: 5. Germline CDR1 and CDR2: SGHNT and YYREEE (reference sequence). The CDR3 is 16 amino acids. CDR3 protein: CASSTSGGARTGELFF. The CDR3 DNA follows: TGTGCCAGCAGCACTAGCGGGGGGGCGAGGACCGGGGAGCTGTTTTTT.

The chain employs TRBV5-1 and TRBJ1-4; 10 positions agree with TRBD1. Germline lookup yields CDR1 SGHRS and CDR2 YFSETQ. The CDR3 spans 15 residues. With V trimmed by 6 bases and J by 7 bases, 9 bases remained unmatched. CDR3 sequence: CASTIAGTGAEKLFF. The CDR3 DNA reads TGCGCCAGCACCATTGCTGGGACAGGGGCTGAAAAACTGTTTTTT.

The V gene is TRBV19, the J gene TRBJ2-5, with TRBD1 identical over 10 bases. This CDR3 is built from 18 residues. Germline V CDR1 and CDR2: LNHDA, SQIVND (reference sequence). V trimming: 5 bases; J trimming: 4 bases; junction bases outside the gene matches: 16. The CDR3 coding sequence is TGTGCCAGTAGTGCCTCGAACAGACAGGGGGCGAATGGAGAGACCCAGTACTTC. It yields the protein CASSASNRQGANGETQYF. The variable domain in full, completed from reference TRBV19 and TRBJ2-5, reads DGGITQSPKYLFRKEGQNVTLSCEQNLNHDAMYWYRQDPGQGLRLIYYSQIVNDFQKGDIAEGYSVSREKKESFPLTVTSAQKNPTAFYLCASSASNRQGANGETQYFGPGTRLLVL.

The genes are TRBV30 and TRBJ2-7; 7 nucleotides match TRBD2. This CDR3 region has 16 residues. V shed 0 bases and J 5 bases; nucleotides not matched to a gene: 13. Germline values: CDR1 GTSNPN, CDR2 SVGIG (reference sequence). CDR3 DNA sequence: TGTGCCTGGAGTGTGGGAGGACTAGTCGGGGAAAACGAGCAGTACTTC. This encodes CAWSVGGLVGENEQYF.

The chain is built from TRBV7-9 and TRBJ2-7; TRBD2 might be the D (6 bases). Trimming stripped 5 bases from V and 2 bases from J, with 13 bases between. The germline CDR1 and CDR2 sequences are SEHNR and FQNEAQ (reference sequence). The CDR3 is 14 amino acids. This CDR3 reads CASSLGLRAYEQYF. CDR3 bases: TGTGCCAGCAGCCTGGGACTTCGGGCCTACGAGCAGTACTTC.

Of note for this clone: The sample contains more than one DNA sequence encoding this CDR3. CDR3 in amino acids: CASSPQETQYF. Here the CDR3 DNA reads TGTGCCAGCAGCCCTCAAGAGACCCAGTACTTC. The rearrangement links TRBV7-9 to TRBJ2-5; D call uncertain. The CDR3 runs 11 residues. The germline V gene encodes CDR1 SEHNR and CDR2 FQNEAQ (reference sequence). Deletions cut 5 bases from V and 2 bases from J, with 3 bases between. Variable domain in full (rest from reference TRBV7-9 and TRBJ2-5): DTGVSQNPRHKITKRGQNVTFRCDPISEHNRLYWYRQTLGQGPEFLTYFQNEAQLEKSRLLSDRFSAERPKGSFSTLEIQRTEQGDSAMYLCASSPQETQYFGPGTRLLVL.

The chain uses TRBV18 and TRBJ1-1; tentative D call: TRBD1 (5 bases). V was cut by 2 bases and J by 1 base, with 11 bases left in between. Germline lookup yields CDR1 KGHSH and CDR2 LQKENI. The CDR3 is made up of 15 amino acids. CDR3 in DNA: TGTGCCAGCTCACCAGTCGACGGGGGGAACACTGAAGCTTTCTTT. It is translated as CASSPVDGGNTEAFF.

This sequence joins TRBV27 and TRBJ2-7; 10 bases agree with TRBD2. The germline V gene has CDR1 MNHEY and CDR2 SMNVEV (reference sequence). The CDR3 extends over 16 amino acids. V shed 4 bases and J 4 bases; nucleotides not matched to a gene: 10. CDR3 sequence: CASSSLTSGQRYEQYF. Written as DNA, the CDR3 is TGTGCCAGCAGTTCCTTGACTAGCGGGCAGCGGTACGAGCAGTACTTC.